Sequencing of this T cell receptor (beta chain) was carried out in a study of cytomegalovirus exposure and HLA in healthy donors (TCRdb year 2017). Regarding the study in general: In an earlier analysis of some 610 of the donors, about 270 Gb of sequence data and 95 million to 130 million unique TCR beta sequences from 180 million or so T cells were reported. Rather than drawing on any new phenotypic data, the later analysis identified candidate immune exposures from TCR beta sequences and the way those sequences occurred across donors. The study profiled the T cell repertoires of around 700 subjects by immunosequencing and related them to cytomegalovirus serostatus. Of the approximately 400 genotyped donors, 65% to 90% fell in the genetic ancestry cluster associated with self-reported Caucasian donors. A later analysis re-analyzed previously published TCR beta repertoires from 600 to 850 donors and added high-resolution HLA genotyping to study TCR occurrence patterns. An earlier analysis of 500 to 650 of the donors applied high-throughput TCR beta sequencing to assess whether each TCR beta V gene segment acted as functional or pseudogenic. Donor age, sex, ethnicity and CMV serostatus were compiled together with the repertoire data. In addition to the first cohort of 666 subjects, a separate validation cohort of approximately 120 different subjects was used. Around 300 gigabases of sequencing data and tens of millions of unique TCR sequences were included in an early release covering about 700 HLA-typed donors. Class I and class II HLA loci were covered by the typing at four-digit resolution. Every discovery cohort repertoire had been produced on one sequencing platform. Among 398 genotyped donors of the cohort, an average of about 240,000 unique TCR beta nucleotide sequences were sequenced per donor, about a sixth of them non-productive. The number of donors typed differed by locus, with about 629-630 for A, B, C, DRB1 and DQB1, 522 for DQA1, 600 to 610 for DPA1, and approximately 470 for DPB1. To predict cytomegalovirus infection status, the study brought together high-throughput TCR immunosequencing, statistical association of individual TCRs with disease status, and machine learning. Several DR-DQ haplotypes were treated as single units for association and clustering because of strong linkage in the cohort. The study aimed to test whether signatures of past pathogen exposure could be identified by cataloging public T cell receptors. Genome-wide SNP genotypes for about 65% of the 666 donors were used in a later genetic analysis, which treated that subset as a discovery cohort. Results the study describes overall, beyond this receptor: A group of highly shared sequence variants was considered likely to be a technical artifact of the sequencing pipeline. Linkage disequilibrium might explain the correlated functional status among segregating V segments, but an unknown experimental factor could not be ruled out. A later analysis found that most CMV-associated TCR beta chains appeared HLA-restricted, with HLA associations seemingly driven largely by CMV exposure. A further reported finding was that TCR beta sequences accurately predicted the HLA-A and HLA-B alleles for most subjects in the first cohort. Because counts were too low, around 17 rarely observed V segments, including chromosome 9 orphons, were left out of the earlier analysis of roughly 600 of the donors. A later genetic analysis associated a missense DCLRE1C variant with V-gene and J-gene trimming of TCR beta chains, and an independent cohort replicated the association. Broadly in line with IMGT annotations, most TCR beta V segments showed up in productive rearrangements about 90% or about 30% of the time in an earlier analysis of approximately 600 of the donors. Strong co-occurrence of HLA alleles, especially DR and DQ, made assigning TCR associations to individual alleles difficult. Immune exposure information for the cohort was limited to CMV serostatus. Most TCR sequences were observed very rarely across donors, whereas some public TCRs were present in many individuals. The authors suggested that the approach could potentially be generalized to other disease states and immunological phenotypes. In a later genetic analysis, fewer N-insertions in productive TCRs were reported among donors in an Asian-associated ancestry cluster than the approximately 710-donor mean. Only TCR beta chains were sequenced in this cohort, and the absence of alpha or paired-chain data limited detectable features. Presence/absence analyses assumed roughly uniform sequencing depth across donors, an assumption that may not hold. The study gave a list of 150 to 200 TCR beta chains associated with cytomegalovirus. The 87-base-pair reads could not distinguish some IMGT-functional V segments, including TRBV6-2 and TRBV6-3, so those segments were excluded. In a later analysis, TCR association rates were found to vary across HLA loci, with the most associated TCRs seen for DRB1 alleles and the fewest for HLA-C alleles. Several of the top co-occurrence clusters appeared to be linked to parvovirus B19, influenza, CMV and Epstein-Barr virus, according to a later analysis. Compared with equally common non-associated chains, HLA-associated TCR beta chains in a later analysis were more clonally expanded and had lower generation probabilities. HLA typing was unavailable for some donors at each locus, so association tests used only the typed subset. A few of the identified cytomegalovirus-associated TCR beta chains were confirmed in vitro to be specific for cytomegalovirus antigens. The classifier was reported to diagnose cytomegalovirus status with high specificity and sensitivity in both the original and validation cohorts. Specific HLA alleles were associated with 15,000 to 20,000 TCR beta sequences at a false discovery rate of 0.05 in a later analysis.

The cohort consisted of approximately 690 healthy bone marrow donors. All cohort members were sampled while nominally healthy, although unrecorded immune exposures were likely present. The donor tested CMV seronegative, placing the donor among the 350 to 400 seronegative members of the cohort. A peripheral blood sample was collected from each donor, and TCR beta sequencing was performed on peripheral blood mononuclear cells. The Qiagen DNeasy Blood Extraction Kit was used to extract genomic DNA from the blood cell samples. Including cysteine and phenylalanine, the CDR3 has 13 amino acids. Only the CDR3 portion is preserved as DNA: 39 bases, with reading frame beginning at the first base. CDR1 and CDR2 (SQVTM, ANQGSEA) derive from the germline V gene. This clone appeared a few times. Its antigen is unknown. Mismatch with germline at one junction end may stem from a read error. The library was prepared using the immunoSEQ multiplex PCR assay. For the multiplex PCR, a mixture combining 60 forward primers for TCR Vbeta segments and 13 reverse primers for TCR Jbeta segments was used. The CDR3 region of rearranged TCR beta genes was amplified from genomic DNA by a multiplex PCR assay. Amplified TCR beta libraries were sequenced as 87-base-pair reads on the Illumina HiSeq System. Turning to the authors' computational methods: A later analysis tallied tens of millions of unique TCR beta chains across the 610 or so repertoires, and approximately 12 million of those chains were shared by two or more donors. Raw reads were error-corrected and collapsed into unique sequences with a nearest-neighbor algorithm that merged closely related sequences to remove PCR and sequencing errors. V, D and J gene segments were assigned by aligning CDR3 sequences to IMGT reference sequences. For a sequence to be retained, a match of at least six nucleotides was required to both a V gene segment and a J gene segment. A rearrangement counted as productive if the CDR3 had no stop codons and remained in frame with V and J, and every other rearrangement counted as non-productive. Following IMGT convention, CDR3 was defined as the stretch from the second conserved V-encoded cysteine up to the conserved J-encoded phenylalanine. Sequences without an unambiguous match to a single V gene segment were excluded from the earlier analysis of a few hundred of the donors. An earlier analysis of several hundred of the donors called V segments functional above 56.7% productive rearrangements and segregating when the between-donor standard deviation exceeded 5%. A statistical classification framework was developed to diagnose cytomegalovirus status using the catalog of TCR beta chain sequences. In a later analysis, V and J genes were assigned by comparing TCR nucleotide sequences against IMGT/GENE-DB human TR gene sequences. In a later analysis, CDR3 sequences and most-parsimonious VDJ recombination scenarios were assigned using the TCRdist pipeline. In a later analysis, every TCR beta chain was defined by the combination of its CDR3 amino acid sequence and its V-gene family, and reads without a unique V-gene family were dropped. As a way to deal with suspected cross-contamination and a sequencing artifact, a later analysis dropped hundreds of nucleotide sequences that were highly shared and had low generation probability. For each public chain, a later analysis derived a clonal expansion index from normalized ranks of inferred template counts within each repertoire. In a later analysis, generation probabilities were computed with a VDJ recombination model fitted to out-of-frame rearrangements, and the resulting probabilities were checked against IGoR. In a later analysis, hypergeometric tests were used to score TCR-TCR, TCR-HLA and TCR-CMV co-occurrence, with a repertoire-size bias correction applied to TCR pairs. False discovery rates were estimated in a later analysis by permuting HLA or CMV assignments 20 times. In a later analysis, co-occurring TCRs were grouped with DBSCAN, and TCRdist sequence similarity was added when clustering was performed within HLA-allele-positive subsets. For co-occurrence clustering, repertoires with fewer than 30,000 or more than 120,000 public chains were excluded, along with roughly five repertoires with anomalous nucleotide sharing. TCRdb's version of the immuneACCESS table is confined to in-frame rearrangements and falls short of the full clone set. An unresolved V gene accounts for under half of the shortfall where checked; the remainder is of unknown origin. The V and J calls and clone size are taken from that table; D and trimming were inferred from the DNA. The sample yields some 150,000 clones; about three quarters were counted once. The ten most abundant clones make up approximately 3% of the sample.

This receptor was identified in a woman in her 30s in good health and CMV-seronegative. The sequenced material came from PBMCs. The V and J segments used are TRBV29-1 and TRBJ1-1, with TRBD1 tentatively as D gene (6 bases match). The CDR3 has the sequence CSVTGQMNTEAFF. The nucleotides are TGCAGCGTTACAGGGCAGATGAACACCGAAGCTTTCTTT.